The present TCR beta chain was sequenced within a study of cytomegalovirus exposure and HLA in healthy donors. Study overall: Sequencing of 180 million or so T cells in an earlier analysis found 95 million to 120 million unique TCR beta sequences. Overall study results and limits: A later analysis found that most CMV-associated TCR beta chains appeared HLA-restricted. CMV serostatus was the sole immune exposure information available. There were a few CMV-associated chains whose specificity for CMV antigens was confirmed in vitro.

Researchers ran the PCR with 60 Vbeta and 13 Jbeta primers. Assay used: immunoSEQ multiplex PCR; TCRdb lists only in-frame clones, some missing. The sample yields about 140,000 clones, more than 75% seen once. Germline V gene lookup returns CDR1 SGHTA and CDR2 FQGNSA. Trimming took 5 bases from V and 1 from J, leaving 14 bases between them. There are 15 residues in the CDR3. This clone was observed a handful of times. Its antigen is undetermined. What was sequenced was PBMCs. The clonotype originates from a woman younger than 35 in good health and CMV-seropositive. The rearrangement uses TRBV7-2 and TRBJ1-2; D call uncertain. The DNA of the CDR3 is TGTGCCAGCAGCCTCCCCGACGGGTTTAACTATGGCTACACCTTC. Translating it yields CASSLPDGFNYGYTF.